Shown below are 19 T cell receptor beta chains from a single sample sequenced in a study of T cell responses to AZD1222 COVID-19 vaccine. Clones were sequenced by immunoSEQ multiplex PCR, and TCRdb holds only the in-frame ones, with some missing. The data contain some 190,000 clones, about 93% of them singletons. Sequenced here: peripheral blood, sampled 28 days after the second AZD1222 dose. These receptors were collected from an adult who received the AZD1222 COVID-19 vaccine.

The rearrangement joins TRBV4-3 to TRBJ1-3; D unclear. The germline V gene has CDR1 LGHNA and CDR2 YSLEER. The CDR3 runs 17 residues. Trimming removed 5 bases from V and 2 bases from J, with 19 bases in between. CDR3 nucleotides: TGCGCCAGCAGCGAAGTAAGGACGACCCTTGCTGGAAACACCATATATTTT. Translating gives CASSEVRTTLAGNTIYF.

The chain recombines TRBV5-4 with TRBJ2-5, with TRBD1 matching 7 bases. The CDR3 has 13 residues. Trimming took 3 bases from V and 5 from J; bases not matched to a gene: 4. Germline V gives CDR1 SGHNT, CDR2 YYREEE (reference sequence). The CDR3 is CASSYQGEETQYF. CDR3 sequence (DNA): TGTGCCAGCAGCTATCAGGGGGAGGAGACCCAGTACTTC.

The V call is TRBV28, the J call TRBJ2-7; 9 bases agree with TRBD1. Germline loops: CDR1 MDHEN, CDR2 SYDVKM. The CDR3 contains 14 residues. Trimming at V came to 5 bases and at J to 2 bases, leaving 4 bases not matched to a gene. CDR3 sequence reads: CASSTGQGPYEQYF. The CDR3 bases are TGTGCCAGCAGTACCGGACAGGGGCCCTACGAGCAGTACTTC. Variable domain in full (rest from reference TRBV28 and TRBJ2-7): DVKVTQSSRYLVKRTGEKVFLECVQDMDHENMFWYRQDPGLGLRLIYFSYDVKMKEKGDIPEGYSVSREKKERFSLILESASTNQTSMYLCASSTGQGPYEQYFGPGTRLTVT.

The sample holds one count of this clone. The chain employs TRBV15 and TRBJ2-2, with 11 bases fitting TRBD1. The CDR3 loop spans 16 amino acids. Germline-derived CDR1 and CDR2 are LNHNV and YYDKDF (reference sequence). V lost 3 bases to trimming and J lost 5 bases; unmatched junction nucleotides: 5. CDR3: CATSSGQGAITGELFF. The CDR3 DNA sequence: TGTGCCACCAGCAGTGGACAGGGGGCAATTACCGGGGAGCTGTTTTTT.

The chain has TRBV5-8 and TRBJ1-5; D gene unclear. The length of the CDR3 is 14 residues. Trimming took 1 base from V and 6 from J, leaving 11 bases between them. The germline gives CDR1 SGHTS, CDR2 YDEGEE. The CDR3 region is CASSLFSGGQPQHF. The CDR3 bases are TGTGCCAGCAGCTTGTTCTCAGGTGGTCAGCCCCAGCATTTT.

The genes are TRBV29-1 and TRBJ1-5; the match to TRBD1 covers 7 bases. From germline, CDR1 is SQVTM and CDR2 ANQGSEA. V shed 4 bases, J shed 0 bases, and the junction held 6 bases outside the gene matches. This CDR3 is 15 amino acids long. The CDR3 sequence is CSVASGTDSNQPQHF. Written as DNA, the CDR3 is TGCAGCGTTGCCTCCGGGACAGATAGCAATCAGCCCCAGCATTTT.

The chain recombines TRBV4-2 with TRBJ1-2, with TRBD1 as a possible D gene (6 bases). Germline V CDR1 and CDR2: LGHNA, YNFKEQ. The length of the CDR3 is 16 residues. V lost 3 bases to trimming and J lost 4 bases, with 18 bases between them. CDR3 residues: CASSQAMDRRIYGYTF. The CDR3 DNA reads as TGTGCCAGCAGCCAGGCGATGGACAGACGAATCTATGGCTACACCTTC.

V gene TRBV4-1 combines with J gene TRBJ2-3; D ambiguous. CDR1 and CDR2 (germline): MGHRA, YSYEKL. The CDR3 has 19 amino acids. Deletions cut 1 base from V and 6 bases from J, with 26 bases between. The CDR3 nucleotides are TGCGCCAGCAGCCAAGGTACCGGATTCTTGCGCAGAGTAGATGATACGCAGTATTTT. Translation: CASSQGTGFLRRVDDTQYF.

This chain uses TRBV15 with TRBJ2-7; D is ambiguous. Germline V gives CDR1 LNHNV, CDR2 YYDKDF (reference sequence). The germline V and J ends were trimmed by 3 bases and 3 bases, with 6 bases remaining between them. This CDR3 contains 12 residues. The CDR3 sequence is CATSRENYEQYF. CDR3 DNA: TGTGCCACCAGCAGGGAGAACTACGAGCAGTACTTC. The complete variable domain, with remaining parts taken from reference TRBV15 and TRBJ2-7, reads DAMVIQNPRYQVTQFGKPVTLSCSQTLNHNVMYWYQQKSSQAPKLLFHYYDKDFNNEADTPDNFQSRRPNTSFCFLDIRSPGLGDTAMYLCATSRENYEQYFGPGTRLTVT.

V is TRBV18 and J is TRBJ2-5, with TRBD2 identical over 7 bases. The CDR3 contains 17 residues. Germline trimming cut 2 bases from V and 1 base from J; bases unmatched to any gene: 10. Germline CDR1 is KGHSH and CDR2 is LQKENI. The CDR3 region is CASSPRTVASGQETQYF. The CDR3 DNA follows: TGTGCCAGCTCACCAAGGACGGTGGCTAGCGGCCAAGAGACCCAGTACTTC. The variable domain in full, with the rest retrieved from reference TRBV18 and TRBJ2-5, is NAGVMQNPRHLVRRRGQEARLRCSPMKGHSHVYWYRQLPEEGLKFMVYLQKENIIDESGMPKERFSAEFPKEGPSILRIQQVVRGDSAAYFCASSPRTVASGQETQYFGPGTRLLVL.

CDR3 nucleotide sequence: TGTGCCAGCAGCTTAGCCGGGACTAGCGGGTCCTACGAGCAGTACTTC. Translation gives CASSLAGTSGSYEQYF. This chain links TRBV7-2 with TRBJ2-7, with 12 bases lining up with TRBD2. Per the germline V gene, CDR1 is SGHTA and CDR2 is FQGNSA. J gave up 1 base and V 0 bases, and 1 base lay outside the gene matches. The CDR3 runs to 16 residues.

The V call is TRBV6-2 or TRBV6-3, the J call TRBJ2-3; D possibly uses TRBD1 or TRBD2 (5 bases each). The CDR3 is 16 residues long. V shed 3 bases and J shed 0 bases, with 13 bases lying between them. Germline V gene lookup returns CDR1 MNHEY and CDR2 SVGEGT. CDR3 amino acids: CASSYRGAHSTDTQYF. CDR3 sequence (DNA): TGTGCCAGCAGTTATAGAGGGGCCCACAGCACAGATACGCAGTATTTT.

This chain connects TRBV3-1 (or the pseudogene TRBV3-2) to TRBJ1-2, with TRBD1 identical over 8 bases. Germline V lookup: CDR1 LGHDT, CDR2 YNNKEL (reference sequence). V trimming: 1 base; J trimming: 5 bases; junction bases outside the gene matches: 9. This CDR3 has 16 amino acids. CDR3 nucleotides: TGTGCCAGCAGCCAAGGCTGGCAGGGGGCGCGGTATGGCTACACCTTC. Its protein is CASSQGWQGARYGYTF.

The chain couples TRBV30 to TRBJ2-3, with D perhaps TRBD1 or TRBD2 (6 bases each). This CDR3 spans 14 amino acids. Germline assignment: CDR1 GTSNPN and CDR2 SVGIG (reference sequence). The V gene lost 0 bases and the J gene lost 4 bases, with 11 bases spanning the gap. The CDR3 region has the DNA TGTGCCTGGAGTGTACTTAGGGGGGCAGATACGCAGTATTTT. As protein: CAWSVLRGADTQYF.

This chain connects TRBV6-6 to TRBJ2-7, with TRBD1 identical over 8 bases. Germline V gene data show CDR1 as MNHNY and CDR2 as SVGAGI (reference sequence). V trimming: 2 bases; J trimming: 9 bases; junction bases outside the gene matches: 9. The CDR3 loop spans 14 amino acids. For the CDR3, the DNA is TGTGCCAGCAGTTACCCGGGACAGGCTGCGGGGCAGTACTTC. Its translation: CASSYPGQAAGQYF.

The chain links TRBV3-1 (or the pseudogene TRBV3-2) to TRBJ2-6; the D gene could be TRBD1 or TRBD2 (5 bases each). The CDR3 length is 15 residues. CDR1 is LGHDT, CDR2 YNNKEL, per germline (reference sequence). Trimming shortened V by 4 bases and J by 4 bases, and 11 bases separated the two germline ends. The CDR3 DNA reads as TGTGCCAGCAGCCTTGAGGGGCGAGGGGCCAACGTCCTGACTTTC. Translation gives CASSLEGRGANVLTF.

Only one count was recorded for this clone. The genes are TRBV7-9 and TRBJ1-2; TRBD1 might be the D (5 bases). The CDR3 consists of 12 residues. V was shortened by 3 bases and J by 8 bases, with 10 bases between the two germline ends. Germline lookup yields CDR1 SEHNR and CDR2 FQNEAQ (reference sequence). The CDR3 loop is CASSFGARGYTF. The CDR3 region has the DNA TGTGCCAGCAGCTTCGGGGCTAGGGGCTACACCTTC. The whole variable domain, filled in from reference TRBV7-9 and TRBJ1-2, reads DTGVSQNPRHKITKRGQNVTFRCDPISEHNRLYWYRQTLGQGPEFLTYFQNEAQLEKSRLLSDRFSAERPKGSFSTLEIQRTEQGDSAMYLCASSFGARGYTFGSGTRLTVV.

This chain joins TRBV3-1 (or the pseudogene TRBV3-2) and TRBJ1-1; TRBD1 might be the D (5 bases). Germline V lookup: CDR1 LGHDT, CDR2 YNNKEL (reference sequence). Trimming removed 4 bases at V and 3 bases at J, with 9 bases between. This CDR3 spans 13 amino acids. CDR3 coding DNA: TGTGCCAGCAGCCCCAGGGAGGACACTGAAGCTTTCTTT. Protein product: CASSPREDTEAFF.

The chain recombines TRBV6-5 with TRBJ1-1; D gene uncertain. The V and J ends lost 4 bases and 1 base respectively, with 10 bases between them. The CDR3 is 14 amino acids. From germline, CDR1 is MNHEY and CDR2 SVGAGI. CDR3 DNA sequence: TGTGCCAGCAGTTCCCTCCGAGCGAACACTGAAGCTTTCTTT. It encodes CASSSLRANTEAFF.